This T cell receptor beta chain was profiled in a study of T cell clonotyping in hematopoietic cell transplantation (dated by TCRdb to about 2021). Regarding the research as a whole: In the study, approximately 140 blood samples were gathered from 35 consecutive transplant recipients and their related donors. Patients were recruited between September 2015 and January 2017 and followed until late 2020 or death. Results the study describes overall, beyond this receptor: After transplant, TCR diversity in recipients dropped, and pathologically expanded clonotypes climbed progressively between day 30 and day 180. Overlap with donor repertoires was found for only a small fraction of recipient repertoires, with over 95% found to appear de novo at the given depth. The sample size was limited and the cells went unsorted, which meant the CD4 and CD8 repertoire contributions could not be told apart. Broader posttransplant TCR repertoire diversity was predicted by donor and pretransplant recipient Inverse Simpson Index values.

A single count supports this clone. The antigen it binds to is not known. Per-base quality was not reported, and no clone a single base away is much larger than it. Here V drops 0 bases and J drops 3 bases, and the junction holds 6 bases not matched to any gene. The CDR3 covers 16 residues, taking in both the cysteine and the phenylalanine. Just the 48-base CDR3 DNA is kept, in frame starting at base 1. According to the germline V gene, CDR1 reads SGDLS and CDR2 reads YYNGEE. Related transplant donors provided blood samples for TCR beta sequencing. Nuclei Lysis Solution was used to extract genomic DNA from fresh or cryopreserved unfractionated peripheral blood mononuclear cells. The immunoSEQ assay, a bias-controlled multiplex PCR using V- and J-specific primers, was used to amplify TCR beta CDR3 regions from genomic DNA. In a second PCR step, a proprietary barcode and Illumina adapter sequences were attached to the CDR3 amplicons. An Illumina MiSeq instrument was used to sequence the CDR3 libraries. Per the source publication's procedure: Export and quality control were handled in immunoSEQ Analyzer 3.0, while downstream analyses relied on R Bioconductor and Immunarch. Only productive rearrangements in the normalized downsampled data set went into calculating the repertoire metrics. Pathologically expanded clonotypes were defined as those larger than 5 templates in the normalized cohort. The Inverse Simpson Index served as the measure of repertoire diversity. To capture all clonotypes, CMV-specificity analyses were performed on the non-normalized data set. TCRdb took over this immuneACCESS table, retaining in-frame rearrangements with V and J assigned. Such tables are incomplete; in checked studies, under half of the missing clones stem from an unresolved V gene, and the remainder is unexplained. V and J calls and clone size are given by that table; D and trimming were obtained from the DNA. The sample records 27,000 or so clones, under 97% of which are singletons. The leading ten clones occupy less than 1.5% of the sample.

The sequence was obtained from a man aged 50 to 60 in good health. Some clones in this sample may be carry-over from other donors' samples. The rearrangement joined TRBV9 to TRBJ2-3, and 8 junctional nucleotides match TRBD2. Sequenced material: peripheral blood mononuclear cells. The nucleotide sequence is given as TGTGCCAGCAGCGTAGTAGCCGGGGGGGCGACAGATACGCAGTATTTT. Translated, it reads CASSVVAGGATDTQYF. Joined to the reference TRBV9 and TRBJ2-3 proteins, this CDR3 gives the full variable domain: DSGVTQTPKHLITATGQRVTLRCSPRSGDLSVYWYQQSLDQGLQFLIQYYNGEERAKGNILERFSAQQFPDLHSELNLSSLELGDSALYFCASSVVAGGATDTQYFGPGTRLTVL.